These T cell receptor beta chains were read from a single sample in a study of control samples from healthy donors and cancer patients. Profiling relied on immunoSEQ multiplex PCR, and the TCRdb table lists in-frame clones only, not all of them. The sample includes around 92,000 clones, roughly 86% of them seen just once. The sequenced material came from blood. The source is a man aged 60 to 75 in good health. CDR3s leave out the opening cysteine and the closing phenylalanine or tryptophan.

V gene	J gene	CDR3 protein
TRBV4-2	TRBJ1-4	ASSQEATTTNEKLF
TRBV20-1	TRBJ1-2	SASLMGDPSYGYT
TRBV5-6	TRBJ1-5	ASSKDSWGLSNQPQH
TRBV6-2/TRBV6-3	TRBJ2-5	ASSPRGLAVQETQY
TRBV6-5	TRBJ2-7	ASSYSGEGSYEQY
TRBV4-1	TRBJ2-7	ASSPDRLAGVYEQY
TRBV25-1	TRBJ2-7	ASSTGTDYEQY
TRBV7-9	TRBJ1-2	ASSQRPTGGDYGYT
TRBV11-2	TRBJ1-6	ASSLGQAQLPLH
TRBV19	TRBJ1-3	ASSIGQGGPGNTIY
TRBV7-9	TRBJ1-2	ASSFVGTGDGYT
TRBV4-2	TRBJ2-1	ASSQDGGNNEQF
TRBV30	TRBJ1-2	AWSLQGDYGYT
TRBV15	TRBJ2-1	ATSLPSWNGHNEQF
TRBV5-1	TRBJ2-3	ASSFELAISTDTQY
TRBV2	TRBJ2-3	ASISIYDTQY
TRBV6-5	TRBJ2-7	ASRRDRGPYEQY
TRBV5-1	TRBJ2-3	ASSLDRSDTQY
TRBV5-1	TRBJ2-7	ASSSRQGMRGEQY
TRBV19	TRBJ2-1	ASSRDTRGEQF
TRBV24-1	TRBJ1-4	ATSDVMRRLIPTNEKLF
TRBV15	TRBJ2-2	ATSRGGQPAGELF
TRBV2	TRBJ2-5	ASSDGRVAPETQY
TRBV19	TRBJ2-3	ASSITSGATDTQY
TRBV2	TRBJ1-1	ASRAQNPNTEAF
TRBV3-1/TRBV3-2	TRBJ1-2	ASSPGGSRQNYGYT
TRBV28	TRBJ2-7	ASSPGTSGSYYEQY
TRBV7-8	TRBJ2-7	ASSPALSYEQY
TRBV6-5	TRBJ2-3	ASSYSSHTDTQY
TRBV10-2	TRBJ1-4	ASSERGGVNEKLF
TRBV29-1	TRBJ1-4	SVVYGTNEKLF
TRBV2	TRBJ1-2	ASSFNTANYGYT
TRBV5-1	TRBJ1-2	ASSPWWDGYGYT
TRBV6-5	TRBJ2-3	ASTPGVAGADTQY
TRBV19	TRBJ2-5	ASSIDSNSGVKETQY
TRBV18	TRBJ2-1	ASSPGLAGKNEQF
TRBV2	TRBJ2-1	ASSAGGGKF
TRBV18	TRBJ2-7	ASSPPLAGTYEQY
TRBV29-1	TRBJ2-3	SVEGQTLTDTQY
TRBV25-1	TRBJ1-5	ASSEAGGNQPQH